This T cell receptor (beta chain) was documented in a study of T cell repertoires in cytomegalovirus infection. Turning to the study itself: Shared public TCR beta signatures pointed to both CMV infection and a matching HLA type.

From the reads, TCRdb called clonotypes with MiXCR, one entry per CDR3 protein. The data hold some 250,000 distinct CDR3 sequences, with approximately 9.1% observed a single time. On this clonotype itself: Its specificity is not known.

Findings and caveats of the study: There were carriers of CMV plus the relevant HLA, and cumulative public TCR beta family frequency identified them.

This CDR3 region has 12 residues. Germline assignment: CDR1 MNHEY and CDR2 SVGEGT. Trimming stripped 6 bases from V and 6 bases from J, with 9 bases between. The chain is built from TRBV6-2 or TRBV6-3 and TRBJ2-1; a possible D gene is TRBD1 (6 bases). The TCR comes from a human donor in good health (CMV status not recorded). Some clones in this sample may be carry-over from other donors' samples. The sequenced material came from PBMCs. The CDR3 here is CASRTQGNEQFF. CDR3 bases: TGTGCCAGCAGAACACAGGGCAATGAGCAGTTCTTC.